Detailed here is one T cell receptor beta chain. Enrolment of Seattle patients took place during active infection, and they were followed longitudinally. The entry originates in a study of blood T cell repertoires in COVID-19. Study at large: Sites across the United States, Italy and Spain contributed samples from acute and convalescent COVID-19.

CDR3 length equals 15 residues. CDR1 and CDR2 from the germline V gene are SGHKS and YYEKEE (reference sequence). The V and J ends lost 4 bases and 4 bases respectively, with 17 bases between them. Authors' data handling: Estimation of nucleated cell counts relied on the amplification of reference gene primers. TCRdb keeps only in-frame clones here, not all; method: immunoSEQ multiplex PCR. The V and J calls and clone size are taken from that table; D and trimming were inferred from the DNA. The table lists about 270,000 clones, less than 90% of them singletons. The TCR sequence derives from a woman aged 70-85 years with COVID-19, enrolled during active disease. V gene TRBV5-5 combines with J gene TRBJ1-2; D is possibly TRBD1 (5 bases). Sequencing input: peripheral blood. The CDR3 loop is CASSPQTVSFYGYTF. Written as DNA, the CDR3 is TGTGCCAGCAGCCCTCAGACAGTCTCCTTCTATGGCTACACCTTC.